This T cell receptor beta chain derives from a study of B cell selection in AIRE deficiency. Repertoires were generated with immunoSEQ multiplex PCR, while TCRdb's copy carries only in-frame clones and drops some. The sample consists of 23,000 or so clones, about nine tenths of them appearing once. Regulatory T cells were sorted as CD4+CD25hiCD127low/negative cells. Control samples were from healthy, unrelated donors. Sequenced input: CD4+CD25+ Tregs sorted from PBMCs. The TCR comes from a human donor in good health.

CDR3 sequence reads: CASSPRTNTEAFF. In nucleotides, the CDR3 is TGTGCCAGCAGCCCCAGGACGAACACTGAAGCTTTCTTT. The chain has TRBV6-5 and TRBJ1-1; D not certain. CDR3 size: 13 residues. V dropped 6 bases and J dropped 1 base, with 9 bases sitting between them. Looked up from germline, CDR1 is MNHEY and CDR2 is SVGAGI.